Listed below are T cell receptor beta chains from one sample, sequenced in a study of T cell repertoires in cytomegalovirus infection. TCRdb analysed the reads with MiXCR anew, one entry per CDR3 protein. The sample includes about 460,000 distinct CDR3 sequences, 11% of them seen just once. The sample was PBMCs. These receptors all stem from a human donor in good health (CMV status not recorded). Some clones in this sample may be carry-over from other donors' samples. CDR3s include the opening cysteine and the closing phenylalanine or tryptophan. The order of the fields is clone size, V gene, J gene, D gene, CDR3 DNA, CDR3 protein. D genes are given only for firm matches. The listing skips clone size in some rows; elsewhere it reads once, few, many or a size class.

NA,TRBV6-6,TRBJ2-3,NA,TGTGCCAGCGGCGAGGGGGATACGCAGTATTTT,CASGEGDTQYF
many,TRBV7-2,TRBJ2-7,NA,TGTGCCAGCAGCTTATACCCAGGACAGTCCTACGAGCAGTACTTC,CASSLYPGQSYEQYF
many,TRBV5-4,TRBJ2-5,NA,TGTGCCAGCAGGCCCGGCCGAGAGGGACCGGAGACCCAGTACTTC,CASRPGREGPETQYF
many,TRBV12-3/TRBV12-4,TRBJ2-4,TRBD2,TGTGCCAGCAGTCTGACTAGCGGTAGTCTAGCCAAAAACATTCAGTACTTC,CASSLTSGSLAKNIQYF
many,TRBV11-2,TRBJ1-2,NA,TGTGCCAGCAGCTCCTACTATCGGACAGCCTCAGGGGACCTACGGGGGGGCTACACCTTC,CASSSYYRTASGDLRGGYTF
many,TRBV19,TRBJ2-4,NA,TGTGCCAGTAGTACCCGGCGGGCCAAAAACATTCAGTACTTC,CASSTRRAKNIQYF
many,TRBV20-1,TRBJ2-1,NA,TGCAGTGCTAGAGATCGACGGGATCGCAATGAGCAGTTCTTC,CSARDRRDRNEQFF
many,TRBV6-1,TRBJ2-3,NA,TGTGCCAGCACTCCGGGGGACAGTAGCACAGATACGCAGTATTTT,CASTPGDSSTDTQYF
NA,TRBV29-1,TRBJ2-7,NA,TGCAGCGTTGAGAGTGTTTCCTACGAGCAGTACTTC,CSVESVSYEQYF
few,TRBV18,TRBJ1-6,TRBD1,TGTGCCAGCTCACTCGGACAGGTTAATTCACCCCTCCACTTT,CASSLGQVNSPLHF
many,TRBV13,TRBJ2-1,TRBD2,TGTGCCAGCTGCCTTCGGGGAGGGTCGCAGTTCTTC,CASCLRGGSQFF
NA,TRBV7-3,TRBJ1-1,TRBD1,TGTGCCAGCAGCCTAGAGTCACAGGGGCTACCTGAAGCTTTCTTT,CASSLESQGLPEAFF